The clone carrying this T cell receptor beta chain was recorded many times. What it binds is unknown. This sample is part of a study of CD8 T cells in ankylosing spondylitis. Study results and limitations: For ankylosing spondylitis blood, a TCR beta motif of about eight highly homologous variants appeared characteristic. Disease-linked clones proved CD8+ and comparatively uncommon in peripheral blood.

The CDR3 contains 13 residues. With V trimmed by 6 bases and J by 10 bases, 9 bases remained unmatched. Preparation of TCR beta libraries was done by quantitative 5'-RACE with molecular barcodes. TCRdb processed the 5' RACE reads anew with MiXCR; each CDR3 protein has one entry. Counted here are about 130,000 distinct CDR3 sequences, roughly 7.3% occurring once; the ten biggest clones make up about 12%. This TCR came from a male donor with ankylosing spondylitis or in good health (not recorded which). Sequences were obtained from blood, either unsorted or a sorted T cell fraction (not recorded which). The chain links TRBV12-3 or TRBV12-4 to TRBJ2-1; 7 bases fit TRBD1. The CDR3 DNA reads as TGTGCCAGCAGACGAACAGGGGCTAGGGAGCAGTTCTTC. As protein: CASRRTGAREQFF.